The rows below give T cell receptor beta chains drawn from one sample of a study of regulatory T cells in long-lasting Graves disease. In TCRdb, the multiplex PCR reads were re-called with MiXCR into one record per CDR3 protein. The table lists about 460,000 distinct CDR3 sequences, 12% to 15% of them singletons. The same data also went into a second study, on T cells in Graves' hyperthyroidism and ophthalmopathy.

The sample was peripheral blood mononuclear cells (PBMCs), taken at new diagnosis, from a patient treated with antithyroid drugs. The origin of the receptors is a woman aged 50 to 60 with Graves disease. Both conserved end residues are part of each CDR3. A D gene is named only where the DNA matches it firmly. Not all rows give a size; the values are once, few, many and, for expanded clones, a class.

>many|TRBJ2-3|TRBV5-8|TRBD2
TGTGCCAGCAGCTCGGACTTAGCGGGAGGAAATACGCAGTATTTT
CASSSDLAGGNTQYF
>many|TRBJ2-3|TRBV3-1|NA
TGTGCCAGCAGCCAAGCATTAGCTATGTCAGATACGCAGTATTTT
CASSQALAMSDTQYF
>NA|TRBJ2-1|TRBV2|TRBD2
TGTGCCAGCAGTGATTTGGTAGCGGGAGGCGATGAGCAGTTCTTC
CASSDLVAGGDEQFF
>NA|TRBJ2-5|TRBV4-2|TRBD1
TGTGCCAGCAGCCAGGGACAGGGAAGTGGGGAGACCCAGTACTTC
CASSQGQGSGETQYF
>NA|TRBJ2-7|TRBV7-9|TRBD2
TGTGCCAGCAGCTTGAACCATCTAGCGGGAGCCTACGAGCAGTACTTC
CASSLNHLAGAYEQYF
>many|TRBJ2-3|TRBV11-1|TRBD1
TGTGCCAGCAGCCATGGCCGGGACAGGGCAATTGATACGCAGTATTTT
CASSHGRDRAIDTQYF
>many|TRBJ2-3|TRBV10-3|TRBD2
TGTGCCATCAGTGAATCGCGGGGGAGCACAGATACGCAGTATTTT
CAISESRGSTDTQYF
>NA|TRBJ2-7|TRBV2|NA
TGTGCCAGCAGTGGATGGGGGCTCACCTACGAGCAGTACTTC
CASSGWGLTYEQYF
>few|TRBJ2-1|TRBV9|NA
TGTGCCAGCAGCGGTGCAGGGGGGGCTGACTACAATGAGCAGTTCTTC
CASSGAGGADYNEQFF
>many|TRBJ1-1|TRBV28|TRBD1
TGTGCCAGCAGTTTTGGGACAGAGGGCACTGAAGCTTTCTTT
CASSFGTEGTEAFF
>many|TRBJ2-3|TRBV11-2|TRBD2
TGTGCCAGCAGCTTAGCCCCCAGCGGGAGAACAGATACGCAGTATTTT
CASSLAPSGRTDTQYF
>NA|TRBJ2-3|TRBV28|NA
TGTGCCAGCAGTTTATGGGACCTCGGCACAGATACGCAGTATTTT
CASSLWDLGTDTQYF
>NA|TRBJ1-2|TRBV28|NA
TGTGCCAGCAGCTCGGAGGGTTCTCGACCGACAGGCACCAACTATGGCTACACCTTC
CASSSEGSRPTGTNYGYTF
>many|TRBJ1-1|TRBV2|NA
TGTGCCAGCAGTTCAGGGGAAGGTGAAGCTTTCTTT
CASSSGEGEAFF
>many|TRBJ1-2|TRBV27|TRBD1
TGTGCCAGCAGAACCTCTCACAGGGGAAGAGGGTATGGCTACACCTTC
CASRTSHRGRGYGYTF
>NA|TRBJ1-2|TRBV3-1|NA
TGTGCCAGCAGCCCTCCTGGACTTCTAGCTAACTATGGCTACACCTTC
CASSPPGLLANYGYTF
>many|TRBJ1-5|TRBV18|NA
TGTGCCAGCTCACCCGTTCAGGGTTATCAGCCCCAGCATTTT
CASSPVQGYQPQHF
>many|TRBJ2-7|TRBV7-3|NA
TGTGCCAGCAGCCCCAATGTGGCAGAACCCTACGAGCAGTACTTC
CASSPNVAEPYEQYF
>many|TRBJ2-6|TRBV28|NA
TGTGCCAGCTTGAATTCAGGGTTCTCTGGGGCCAACGTCCTGACTTTC
CASLNSGFSGANVLTF
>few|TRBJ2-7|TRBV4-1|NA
TGCGCCAGCAGCCAAGAATCCCGGTCTGGCGCCTACGAGCAGTACTTC
CASSQESRSGAYEQYF
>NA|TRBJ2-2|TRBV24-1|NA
TGTGCCACCAGTGGCTTCAGGACAGTGAACACCGGGGAGCTGTTTTTT
CATSGFRTVNTGELFF
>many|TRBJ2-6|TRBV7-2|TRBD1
TGTGCCAGCACCCTAAGGGGACAGGGGGCGACCGACCCCCCGAGCTCTGGGGCCAACGTCCTGACTTTC
CASTLRGQGATDPPSSGANVLTF
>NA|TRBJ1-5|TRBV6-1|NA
TGTGCCAGCGCGGAGGGCACTCTTAGCAATCAGCCCCAGCATTTT
CASAEGTLSNQPQHF
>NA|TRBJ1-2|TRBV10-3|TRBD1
TGTGCCATCAGTTCAGGACAGGGGGGCAACTATGGCTACACCTTC
CAISSGQGGNYGYTF
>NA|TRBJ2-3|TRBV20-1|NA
TGCAGTGCACCTTCGATGGGCAGGGACCTAGATACGCAGTATTTT
CSAPSMGRDLDTQYF
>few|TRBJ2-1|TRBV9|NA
TGTGCCAGCAGCACCCCAAGGGGGGACCGAAACAATGAGCAGTTCTTC
CASSTPRGDRNNEQFF
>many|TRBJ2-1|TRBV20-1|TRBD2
TGCAGTGCCACAACTAGCGGGAGGTACAATGAGCAGTTCTTC
CSATTSGRYNEQFF
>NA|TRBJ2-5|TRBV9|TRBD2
TGTGCCAGCAGCCCCGGACTAGCGGGATTGGAGACCCAGTACTTC
CASSPGLAGLETQYF
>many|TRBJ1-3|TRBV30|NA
TGTGCCTGGAGTACCCCAAACACAGGGCCGGGAAACACCATATATTTT
CAWSTPNTGPGNTIYF